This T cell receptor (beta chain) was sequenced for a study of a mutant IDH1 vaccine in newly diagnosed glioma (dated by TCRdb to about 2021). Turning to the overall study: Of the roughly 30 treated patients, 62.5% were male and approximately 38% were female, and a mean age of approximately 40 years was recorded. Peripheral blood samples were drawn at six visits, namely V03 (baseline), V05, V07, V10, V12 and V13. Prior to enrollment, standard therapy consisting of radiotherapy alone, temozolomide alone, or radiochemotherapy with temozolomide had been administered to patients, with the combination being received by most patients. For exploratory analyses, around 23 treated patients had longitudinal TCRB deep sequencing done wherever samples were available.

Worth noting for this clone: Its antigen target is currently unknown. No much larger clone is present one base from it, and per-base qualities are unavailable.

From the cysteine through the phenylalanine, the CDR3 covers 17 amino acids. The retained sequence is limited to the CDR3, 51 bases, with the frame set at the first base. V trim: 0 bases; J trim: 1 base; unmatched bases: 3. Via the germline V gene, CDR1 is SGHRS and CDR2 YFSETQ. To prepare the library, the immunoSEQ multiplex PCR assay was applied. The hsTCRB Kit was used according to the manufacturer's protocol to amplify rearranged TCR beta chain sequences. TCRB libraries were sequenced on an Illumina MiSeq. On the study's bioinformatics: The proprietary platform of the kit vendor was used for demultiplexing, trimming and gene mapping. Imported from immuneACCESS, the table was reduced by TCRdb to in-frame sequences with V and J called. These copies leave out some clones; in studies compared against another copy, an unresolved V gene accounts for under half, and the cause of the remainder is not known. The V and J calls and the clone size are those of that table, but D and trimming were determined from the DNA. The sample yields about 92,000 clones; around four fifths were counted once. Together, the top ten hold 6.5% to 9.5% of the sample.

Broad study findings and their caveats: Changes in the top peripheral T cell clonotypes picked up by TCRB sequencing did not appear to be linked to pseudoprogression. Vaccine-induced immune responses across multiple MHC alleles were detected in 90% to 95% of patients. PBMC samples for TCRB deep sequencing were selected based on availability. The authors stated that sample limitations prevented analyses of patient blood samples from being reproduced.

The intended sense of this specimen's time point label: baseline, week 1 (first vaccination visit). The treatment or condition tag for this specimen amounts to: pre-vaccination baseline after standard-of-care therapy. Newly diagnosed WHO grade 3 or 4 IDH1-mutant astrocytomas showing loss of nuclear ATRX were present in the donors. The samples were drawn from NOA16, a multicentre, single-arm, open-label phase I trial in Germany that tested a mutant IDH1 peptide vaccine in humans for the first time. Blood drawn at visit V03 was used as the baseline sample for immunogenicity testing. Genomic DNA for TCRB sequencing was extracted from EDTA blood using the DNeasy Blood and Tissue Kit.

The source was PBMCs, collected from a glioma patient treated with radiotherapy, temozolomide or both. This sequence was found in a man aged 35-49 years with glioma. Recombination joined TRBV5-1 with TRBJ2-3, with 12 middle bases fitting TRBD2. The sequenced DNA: TGCGCCAGCAGCTTGGTACCTAGCGGGAGGGGCACAGATACGCAGTATTTT. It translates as CASSLVPSGRGTDTQYF.